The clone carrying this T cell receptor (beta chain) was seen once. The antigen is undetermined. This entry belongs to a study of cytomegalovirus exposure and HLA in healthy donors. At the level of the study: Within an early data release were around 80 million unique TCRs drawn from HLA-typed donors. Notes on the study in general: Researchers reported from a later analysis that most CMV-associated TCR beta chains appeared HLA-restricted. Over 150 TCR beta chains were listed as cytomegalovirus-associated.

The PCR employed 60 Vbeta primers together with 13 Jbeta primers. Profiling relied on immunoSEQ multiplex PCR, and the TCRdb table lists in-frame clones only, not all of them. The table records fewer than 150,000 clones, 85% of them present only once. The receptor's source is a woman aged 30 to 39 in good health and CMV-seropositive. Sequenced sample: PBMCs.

The CDR3 here is CASSVVADGYTF. In nucleotides, the CDR3 is TGTGCCAGCAGCGTAGTTGCAGATGGCTACACCTTC. The chain has TRBV9 and TRBJ1-2; the D is unclear. CDR1 and CDR2 from the germline V gene are SGDLS and YYNGEE. V was trimmed by 0 bases and J by 6 bases, leaving 6 bases between them. The length of the CDR3 is 12 residues.